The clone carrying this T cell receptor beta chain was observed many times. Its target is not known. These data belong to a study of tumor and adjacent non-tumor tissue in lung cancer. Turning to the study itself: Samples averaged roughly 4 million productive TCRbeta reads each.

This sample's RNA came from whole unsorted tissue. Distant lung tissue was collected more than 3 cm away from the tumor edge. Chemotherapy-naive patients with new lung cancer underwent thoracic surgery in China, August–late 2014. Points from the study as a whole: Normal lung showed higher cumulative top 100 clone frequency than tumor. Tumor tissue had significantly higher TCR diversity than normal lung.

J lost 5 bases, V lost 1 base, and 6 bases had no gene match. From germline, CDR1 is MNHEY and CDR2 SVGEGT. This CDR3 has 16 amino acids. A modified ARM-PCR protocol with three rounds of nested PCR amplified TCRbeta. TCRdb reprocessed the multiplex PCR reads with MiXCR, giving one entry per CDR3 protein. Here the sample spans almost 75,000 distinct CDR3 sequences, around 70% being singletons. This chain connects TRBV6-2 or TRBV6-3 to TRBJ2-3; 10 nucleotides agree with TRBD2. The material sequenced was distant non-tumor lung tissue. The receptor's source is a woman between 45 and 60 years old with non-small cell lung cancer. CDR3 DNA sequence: TGTGCCAGCAGTTACTGGCTAGCGGGAGACAAAGATACGCAGTATTTT. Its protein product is CASSYWLAGDKDTQYF.